These 7 T cell receptor beta chains share one sample of origin, sequenced in a study of T cell repertoires in cytomegalovirus infection. In TCRdb, the reads were re-called with MiXCR into one record per CDR3 protein. The table has around 740,000 distinct CDR3 sequences, approximately 40% seen once. Sequenced material: PBMCs. Source of these receptors: a human donor in good health (CMV status not recorded). Some clones in this sample may be carry-over from other donors' samples.

This chain links TRBV20-1 with TRBJ2-1; TRBD1 agrees at 8 bases. This CDR3 has 14 residues. Germline V lookup: CDR1 DFQATT, CDR2 SNEGSKA (reference sequence). V lost 3 bases, J lost 2 bases, and 3 bases stayed unmatched. The CDR3 DNA reads TGCAGTGCTAGCGACAGGGGAGCCTACAATGAGCAGTTCTTC. It yields the protein CSASDRGAYNEQFF.

The chain recombines TRBV24-1 with TRBJ1-1; D possibly corresponds to TRBD1 (5 bases). The germline V gene has CDR1 KGHDR and CDR2 SFDVKD. The CDR3 extends over 13 amino acids. Trimming pared 8 bases from V and 3 bases from J, leaving 12 bases between. The CDR3 DNA reads as TGTGCCACCAACAGGCCCTGGGACACTGAAGCTTTCTTT. As protein: CATNRPWDTEAFF.

This clonotype has ten or more counts. V and J are TRBV7-2 and TRBJ2-1, with D possibly matching TRBD1 (5 bases). Germline CDR1 is SGHTA and CDR2 is FQGNSA. Trimming cost V 1 base and J 6 bases, with 10 bases left between them. CDR3 size: 14 residues. Written as DNA, the CDR3 is TGTGCCAGCAGCTTAGTAGGGGCCCGCAATGAGCAGTTCTTC. It specifies CASSLVGARNEQFF.

This clonotype was seen at least ten times. This rearrangement joins TRBV7-2 to TRBJ2-1; TRBD2 matches 9 bases. Looked up from germline, CDR1 is SGHTA and CDR2 is FQGNSA. V was clipped by 5 bases and J by 7 bases; unmatched bases: 6. The length of the CDR3 is 14 residues. Written as DNA, the CDR3 is TGTGCCAGCAGCCACGGACTAGCGAGGAATGAGCAGTTCTTC. It translates to CASSHGLARNEQFF.

A few counts support this clonotype. V gene TRBV12-3 or TRBV12-4 combines with J gene TRBJ2-1, with 12 bases fitting TRBD2. CDR3 length: 15 residues. The ends lost 5 bases at V and 7 bases at J; junction bases unmatched: 6. The CDR3 spells CASSLPSGGVNEQFF. CDR3 coding DNA: TGTGCCAGCAGTCTCCCTAGCGGGGGGGTAAATGAGCAGTTCTTC.

The V call is TRBV5-6, the J call TRBJ2-5, with unresolved D. The germline V gene has CDR1 SGHDT and CDR2 YYEEEE. Deletions cut 1 base from V and 5 bases from J, with 15 bases between. CDR3 length: 15 residues. DNA for the CDR3: TGTGCCAGCAGCTTGATCTCGACCGTCCAGGAGACCCAGTACTTC. Protein product: CASSLISTVQETQYF.

The chain uses TRBV20-1 and TRBJ2-3; D is unresolved. Trimming removed 0 bases from V and 6 bases from J, with 13 bases in between. Germline loops: CDR1 DFQATT, CDR2 SNEGSKA (reference sequence). The CDR3 runs 14 residues. CDR3 region: CSARDNSEWDTQYF. In nucleotides, the CDR3 is TGCAGTGCTAGAGATAACTCCGAGTGGGATACGCAGTATTTT.